This is a list of T cell receptor beta chains from one sample in a study of blood T cell repertoires in COVID-19. Sequencing used immunoSEQ multiplex PCR; TCRdb keeps in-frame clones, though not all of them. The repertoire holds approximately 220,000 clones, with roughly 83% as singletons. Sample: PBMCs or T cells enriched from blood (not recorded which). The receptors stem from a woman between 40 and 55 years old with acute COVID-19. Both conserved end residues are part of each CDR3. The order of the fields is D gene, V gene, clone size, J gene, CDR3 protein, CDR3 DNA. A D gene is named only where the DNA matches it firmly. The size of a clone is reported for some rows only, either as once, few or many, or as a class for expanded clones.

TRBD1	TRBV29-1	NA	TRBJ1-2	CSVAPAGGHGYTF	TGCAGCGTTGCCCCCGCAGGGGGCCATGGCTACACCTTC
TRBD2	TRBV7-2	NA	TRBJ2-3	CASSLFAGGVGTDTQYF	TGTGCCAGCAGCTTGTTTGCGGGAGGGGTGGGCACAGATACGCAGTATTTT
TRBD1	TRBV5-1	NA	TRBJ2-1	CASSPGQGRNEQFF	TGCGCCAGCAGCCCGGGACAGGGGCGGAATGAGCAGTTCTTC
TRBD1	TRBV18	NA	TRBJ1-2	CASSPQVPGQFNYGYTF	TGTGCCAGCTCACCACAGGTCCCGGGACAGTTTAACTATGGCTACACCTTC
TRBD2	TRBV12-3/TRBV12-4	NA	TRBJ2-7	CASLTSGSYEQYF	TGTGCCAGCCTGACTAGCGGGAGCTACGAGCAGTACTTC
TRBD1	TRBV3-1/TRBV3-2	once	TRBJ2-5	CASSRRTGRQTQYF	TGTGCCAGCAGCCGTCGGACAGGGCGGCAGACCCAGTACTTC
TRBD1	TRBV30	NA	TRBJ1-1	CAWSVPGTGNTEAFF	TGTGCCTGGAGTGTACCCGGGACAGGGAACACTGAAGCTTTCTTT
TRBD1	TRBV2	NA	TRBJ1-5	CASSDGVRGLEQPQHF	TGTGCCAGCAGTGACGGAGTCAGGGGGCTCGAGCAGCCCCAGCATTTT
TRBD2	TRBV7-7	NA	TRBJ2-5	CASSLGLAGGQETQYF	TGTGCCAGCAGCCTAGGACTAGCGGGGGGCCAAGAGACCCAGTACTTC
NA	TRBV7-9	once	TRBJ1-6	CASSLAAGGNSPLHF	TGTGCCAGCAGCTTAGCGGCTGGGGGGAATTCACCCCTCCACTTT
TRBD1	TRBV2	many	TRBJ1-4	CASRAGTVNEKLFF	TGTGCCAGCAGGGCCGGGACAGTTAATGAAAAACTGTTTTTT
TRBD2	TRBV2	NA	TRBJ2-1	CASSEFRTSAYNEQFF	TGTGCCAGCAGTGAATTTAGGACTAGCGCGTACAATGAGCAGTTCTTC
NA	TRBV6-4	many	TRBJ2-2	CASSDSGFGELFF	TGTGCCAGCAGTGACTCCGGTTTCGGGGAGCTGTTTTTT
NA	TRBV28	NA	TRBJ2-3	CASSLEVDTQYF	TGTGCCAGCAGTCTAGAGGTGGATACGCAGTATTTT
TRBD1	TRBV6-2/TRBV6-3	NA	TRBJ2-7	CASSYPTGAYEQYF	TGTGCCAGCAGTTACCCCACAGGGGCCTACGAGCAGTACTTC
NA	TRBV7-9	NA	TRBJ1-2	CASSPDPSGYGYTF	TGTGCCAGCAGCCCCGATCCTTCGGGGTATGGCTACACCTTC
TRBD2	TRBV6-6	NA	TRBJ2-1	CASSRGGTSGSYEQFF	TGTGCCAGCAGTCGAGGGGGGACTAGCGGGAGTTATGAGCAGTTCTTC
NA	TRBV11-2	NA	TRBJ1-5	CASSLEGSGNQPQHF	TGTGCCAGCAGCTTAGAAGGGAGCGGCAATCAGCCCCAGCATTTT
NA	TRBV29-1	once	TRBJ2-7	CSAGQSYEQYF	TGCAGCGCCGGACAGTCCTACGAGCAGTACTTC
TRBD1	TRBV7-9	NA	TRBJ1-2	CASSLGTGPYGYTF	TGTGCCAGCAGCTTAGGGACAGGACCTTATGGCTACACCTTC
TRBD1	TRBV18	NA	TRBJ2-7	CASSPNFRDRGRTAYEQYF	TGTGCCAGCTCACCGAATTTCCGGGACAGGGGGCGCACGGCCTACGAGCAGTACTTC
TRBD1	TRBV5-8	few	TRBJ1-2	CASSPPTGNYGYTF	TGTGCCAGCAGCCCGCCGACAGGGAACTATGGCTACACCTTC
TRBD2	TRBV24-1	NA	TRBJ2-7	CATSGGTSGSYEQYF	TGTGCCACCAGTGGTGGGACTAGCGGGAGCTACGAGCAGTACTTC
NA	TRBV28	NA	TRBJ1-2	CASGGNYGYTF	TGTGCCAGCGGGGGCAACTATGGCTACACCTTC
TRBD2	TRBV6-5	NA	TRBJ2-5	CASSYGTSRETQYF	TGTGCCAGCAGTTACGGGACTAGTCGTGAGACCCAGTACTTC
NA	TRBV28	NA	TRBJ1-1	CASRVQGVKNTEAFF	TGTGCCAGCAGGGTACAGGGAGTCAAGAACACTGAAGCTTTCTTT
NA	TRBV6-5	NA	TRBJ2-5	CASSYGGTGETQYF	TGTGCCAGCAGTTACGGAGGGACGGGGGAGACCCAGTACTTC
NA	TRBV3-1/TRBV3-2	NA	TRBJ2-3	CASSHPTVQYF	TGTGCCAGCAGCCATCCCACGGTACAGTATTTT
TRBD1	TRBV7-8	NA	TRBJ2-2	CASSLIWGQVAGELFF	TGTGCCAGCAGCTTAATCTGGGGACAGGTTGCCGGGGAGCTGTTTTTT
TRBD1	TRBV6-5	NA	TRBJ2-5	CASTTGQAGRETQYF	TGTGCCAGCACCACGGGACAGGCGGGAAGAGAGACCCAGTACTTC
TRBD1	TRBV9	NA	TRBJ2-1	CASSVRTGGNEQFF	TGTGCCAGCAGCGTTCGGACAGGGGGCAATGAGCAGTTCTTC
TRBD2	TRBV5-4	few	TRBJ2-1	CASSPGTSGHNSYNEQFF	TGTGCCAGCAGCCCAGGGACTAGCGGGCATAACTCCTACAATGAGCAGTTCTTC
NA	TRBV27	NA	TRBJ1-5	CASSFSGGNQPQHF	TGTGCCAGCAGTTTTTCGGGGGGAAATCAGCCCCAGCATTTT
NA	TRBV24-1	NA	TRBJ1-2	CATSDYQGNGYTF	TGTGCCACCAGTGATTACCAGGGGAATGGCTACACCTTC
NA	TRBV3-1/TRBV3-2	NA	TRBJ1-1	CASSQGHRENTEAFF	TGTGCCAGCAGCCAAGGTCACAGGGAGAACACTGAAGCTTTCTTT
TRBD1	TRBV19	NA	TRBJ2-2	CASRPLLDRAGELFF	TGTGCCAGTAGACCTCTACTAGACAGGGCCGGGGAGCTGTTTTTT
TRBD1	TRBV19	NA	TRBJ1-5	CASRDRGQPQHF	TGTGCCAGCCGGGACAGGGGACAGCCCCAGCATTTT
TRBD1	TRBV6-5	NA	TRBJ1-1	CASSTGVYTEAFF	TGTGCCAGCAGTACAGGGGTTTACACTGAAGCTTTCTTT
NA	TRBV5-6	NA	TRBJ1-3	CASSEKQAYSGNTIYF	TGTGCCAGCAGCGAGAAACAGGCTTACTCTGGAAACACCATATATTTT
TRBD1	TRBV4-1	NA	TRBJ2-2	CASSQTPGQGAGELFF	TGCGCCAGCAGCCAAACACCGGGACAGGGGGCCGGGGAGCTGTTTTTT
NA	TRBV28	NA	TRBJ1-6	CASSFSGRVHSPLHF	TGTGCCAGCAGTTTTTCCGGGAGGGTTCATTCACCCCTCCACTTT
NA	TRBV5-1	NA	TRBJ2-2	CASYPSSGTGELFF	TGCGCCAGCTATCCGAGTTCGGGCACCGGGGAGCTGTTTTTT
NA	TRBV2	once	TRBJ1-1	CASSDRGGTEAFF	TGTGCCAGCAGTGATAGGGGGGGGACTGAAGCTTTCTTT
NA	TRBV29-1	NA	TRBJ1-1	CSVDDRNTLMNTEAFF	TGCAGCGTTGACGACAGGAATACACTAATGAACACTGAAGCTTTCTTT
TRBD1	TRBV29-1	NA	TRBJ1-5	CSVAGGRNQPQHF	TGCAGCGTTGCAGGGGGACGCAATCAGCCCCAGCATTTT
NA	TRBV6-5	NA	TRBJ1-2	CASSYMTGGDYGYTF	TGTGCCAGCAGTTACATGACAGGAGGCGACTATGGCTACACCTTC
TRBD1	TRBV27	once	TRBJ2-7	CASSRWTGSHEQYF	TGTGCCAGCAGTCGCTGGACAGGTAGCCACGAGCAGTACTTC
NA	TRBV29-1	few	TRBJ1-2	CSVDLAASNYGYTF	TGCAGCGTTGACTTAGCAGCTTCTAACTATGGCTACACCTTC
NA	TRBV7-2	NA	TRBJ1-3	CASSLDWRSSGNTIYF	TGTGCCAGCAGCTTAGACTGGCGGAGCTCTGGAAACACCATATATTTT
TRBD2	TRBV28	once	TRBJ2-7	CASRWLAGAYEQYF	TGTGCCAGCAGATGGCTAGCGGGAGCGTACGAGCAGTACTTC
NA	TRBV10-1	NA	TRBJ2-2	CASGPNTGELFF	TGCGCCAGTGGCCCGAACACCGGGGAGCTGTTTTTT